This is a list of T cell receptor beta chains from one sample in a study of cytomegalovirus exposure and HLA in healthy donors. TCRdb's table, derived via immunoSEQ multiplex PCR, lists solely in-frame clones and lacks some. Among over 130,000 clones listed, approximately 84% were seen once. Sequencing was performed on PBMCs. Receptors originate from a man aged 25 to 40 in good health and CMV-seropositive. CDR3s leave out the opening cysteine and the closing phenylalanine or tryptophan. The size entry is marked missing in some rows and otherwise reads once, few, many or a size class.

clone_size: -; v_call: TRBV30; cdr3_aa: AWTPGGTEAF
clone_size: -; v_call: TRBV19; cdr3_aa: ASNPGTSGNNEQF
clone_size: -; v_call: TRBV5-1; cdr3_aa: ASSLIQSGNNSPLH
clone_size: -; v_call: TRBV4-1; cdr3_aa: ASSQGMTESYNEQF
clone_size: -; v_call: TRBV10-3; cdr3_aa: AISLSGTASSYEQY
clone_size: -; v_call: TRBV28; cdr3_aa: ASRTGGRPSTYNEQF
clone_size: -; v_call: TRBV7-9; cdr3_aa: ASSLGGQGPYQPQH
clone_size: once; v_call: TRBV4-1; cdr3_aa: ASSQGRVETQY
clone_size: -; v_call: TRBV6-1; cdr3_aa: ASSEAYGSVSSGNTIY
clone_size: -; v_call: TRBV28; cdr3_aa: ASGETGFTEAF
clone_size: once; v_call: TRBV2; cdr3_aa: ASSRGRGASYEQY
clone_size: -; v_call: TRBV7-6; cdr3_aa: ASSLAGVNSPLH
clone_size: -; v_call: TRBV6-5; cdr3_aa: ASSLIGGATDTQY
clone_size: -; v_call: TRBV5-1; cdr3_aa: ASGVSGNNEQF
clone_size: -; v_call: TRBV4-1; cdr3_aa: ASSQVRLAGGSQSKNIQY
clone_size: few; v_call: TRBV5-4; cdr3_aa: ASSLGGGGAYEKLF
clone_size: few; v_call: TRBV18; cdr3_aa: ASSPGTAHDGEKLF
clone_size: -; v_call: TRBV7-3; cdr3_aa: ASSLPGTSGRTSTDTQY
clone_size: -; v_call: TRBV9; cdr3_aa: ASSVGPRQSQDPNTGELF
clone_size: -; v_call: TRBV6-1; cdr3_aa: ASSEDRGLSPLH
clone_size: -; v_call: TRBV28; cdr3_aa: ATNPRRVWNEQY
clone_size: -; v_call: TRBV9; cdr3_aa: ASSRTPNTEAF
clone_size: -; v_call: TRBV7-9; cdr3_aa: ASSPPGHTYEQY
clone_size: -; v_call: TRBV10-3; cdr3_aa: AISAALAQETQY
clone_size: -; v_call: TRBV7-9; cdr3_aa: ASSLGHWDEQF
clone_size: -; v_call: TRBV5-1; cdr3_aa: ASSWGGSSYNSPLH
clone_size: -; v_call: TRBV11-2; cdr3_aa: ASSSWGGEEKLF
clone_size: -; v_call: TRBV28; cdr3_aa: ASSWGQNYGYT
clone_size: -; v_call: TRBV7-8; cdr3_aa: ASSLLISNEQY
clone_size: once; v_call: TRBV11-3; cdr3_aa: ASSLGDYRDEQY
clone_size: -; v_call: TRBV30; cdr3_aa: AWGRGAGDTQY
clone_size: once; v_call: TRBV7-9; cdr3_aa: ASSLSLTTYEQY
clone_size: -; v_call: TRBV6-6; cdr3_aa: ASSPQGPNEKLF
clone_size: -; v_call: TRBV27; cdr3_aa: ASSTGKGEQF
clone_size: -; v_call: TRBV7-9; cdr3_aa: SSRQGADTEAF
clone_size: -; v_call: TRBV19; cdr3_aa: ATSRTGTYEQY
clone_size: -; v_call: TRBV28; cdr3_aa: ASSFDSPYGYT
clone_size: -; v_call: TRBV27; cdr3_aa: ASSPRSDRDTQY
clone_size: -; v_call: TRBV19; cdr3_aa: ASSSRTGGEGPQH
clone_size: once; v_call: TRBV2; cdr3_aa: ASSEGQGYGYT
clone_size: -; v_call: TRBV19; cdr3_aa: ASSWNRGKRRTGELF
clone_size: -; v_call: TRBV9; cdr3_aa: ASSGYSGGGYYNEQF
clone_size: -; v_call: TRBV4-2; cdr3_aa: ASSPQGGVMGYSYEQY
clone_size: -; v_call: TRBV2; cdr3_aa: ASTPFSSFSSYEQY
clone_size: -; v_call: TRBV18; cdr3_aa: ASSRQGSDQPQH
clone_size: -; v_call: TRBV5-1; cdr3_aa: ASSLDSPGYEQY
clone_size: -; v_call: TRBV29-1; cdr3_aa: SAEREGTDTQY
clone_size: once; v_call: TRBV28; cdr3_aa: ASSFPPGGAYSRSSYNEQF
clone_size: -; v_call: TRBV2; cdr3_aa: ASSVTLVQGATFYEQY
clone_size: -; v_call: TRBV7-9; cdr3_aa: ASSSDRGLREKLF
clone_size: -; v_call: TRBV6-6; cdr3_aa: ASNPAGGPVSDTQY
clone_size: -; v_call: TRBV6-7; cdr3_aa: ASSNIMTGEKANEKLF
clone_size: -; v_call: TRBV7-2; cdr3_aa: ASSLTPGGALSGANVLT
clone_size: -; v_call: TRBV5-1; cdr3_aa: ASRKLAGADTQY
clone_size: -; v_call: TRBV29-1; cdr3_aa: SVWTDATTQQY
clone_size: -; v_call: TRBV2; cdr3_aa: ASSETVAGVGYEQY
clone_size: few; v_call: TRBV18; cdr3_aa: ASSRQDRNTEAF